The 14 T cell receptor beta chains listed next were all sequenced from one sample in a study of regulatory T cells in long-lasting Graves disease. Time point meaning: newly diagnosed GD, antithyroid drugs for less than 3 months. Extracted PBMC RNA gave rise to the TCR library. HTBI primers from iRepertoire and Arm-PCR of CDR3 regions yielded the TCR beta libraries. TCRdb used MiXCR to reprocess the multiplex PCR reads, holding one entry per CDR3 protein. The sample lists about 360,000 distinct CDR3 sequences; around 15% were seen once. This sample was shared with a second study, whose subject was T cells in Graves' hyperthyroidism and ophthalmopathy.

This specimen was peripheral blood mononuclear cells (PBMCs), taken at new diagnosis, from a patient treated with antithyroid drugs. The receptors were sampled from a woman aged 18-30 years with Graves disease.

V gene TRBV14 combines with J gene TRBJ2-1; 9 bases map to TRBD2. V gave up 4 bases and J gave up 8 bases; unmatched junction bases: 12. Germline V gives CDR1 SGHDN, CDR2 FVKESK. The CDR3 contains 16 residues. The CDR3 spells CASSPATSGPLDEQFF. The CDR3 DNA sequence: TGTGCCAGCAGCCCCGCGACTAGCGGCCCCTTGGATGAGCAGTTCTTC.

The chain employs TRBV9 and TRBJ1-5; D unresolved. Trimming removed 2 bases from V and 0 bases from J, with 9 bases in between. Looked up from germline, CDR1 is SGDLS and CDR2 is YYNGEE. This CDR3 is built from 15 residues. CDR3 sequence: CASSVDGLSNQPQHF. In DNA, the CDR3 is TGTGCCAGCAGCGTCGATGGTCTTAGCAATCAGCCCCAGCATTTT.

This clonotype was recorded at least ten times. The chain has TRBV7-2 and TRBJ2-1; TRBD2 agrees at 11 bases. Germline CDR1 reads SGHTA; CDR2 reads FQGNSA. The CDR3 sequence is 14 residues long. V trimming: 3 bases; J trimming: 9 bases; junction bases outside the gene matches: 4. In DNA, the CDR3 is TGTGCCAGCAGCTTTAGCGGGGGGGCGGGTGAGCAGTTCTTC. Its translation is CASSFSGGAGEQFF.

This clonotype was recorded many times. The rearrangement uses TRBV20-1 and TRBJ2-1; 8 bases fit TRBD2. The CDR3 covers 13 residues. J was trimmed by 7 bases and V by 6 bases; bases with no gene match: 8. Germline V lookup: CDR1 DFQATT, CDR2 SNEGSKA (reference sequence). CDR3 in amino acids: CSASGLGFNEQFF. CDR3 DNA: TGCAGTGCCTCGGGACTAGGTTTTAATGAGCAGTTCTTC.

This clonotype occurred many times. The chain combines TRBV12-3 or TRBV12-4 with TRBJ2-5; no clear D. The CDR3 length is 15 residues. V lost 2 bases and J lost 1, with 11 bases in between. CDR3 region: CASSLRVGTQETQYF. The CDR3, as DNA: TGTGCCAGCAGTTTAAGAGTAGGAACCCAAGAGACCCAGTACTTC.

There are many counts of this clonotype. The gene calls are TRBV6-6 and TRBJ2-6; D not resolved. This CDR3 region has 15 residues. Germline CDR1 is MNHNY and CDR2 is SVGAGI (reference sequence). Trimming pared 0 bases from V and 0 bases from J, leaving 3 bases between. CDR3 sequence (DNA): TGTGCCAGCAGTTACTCGAGCTCTGGGGCCAACGTCCTGACTTTC. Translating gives CASSYSSSGANVLTF.

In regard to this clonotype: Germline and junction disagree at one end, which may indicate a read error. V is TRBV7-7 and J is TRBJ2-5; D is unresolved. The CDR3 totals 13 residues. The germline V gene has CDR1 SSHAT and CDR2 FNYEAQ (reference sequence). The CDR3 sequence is CASSLTHQETQYF. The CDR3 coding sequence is TGTGCTAGCAGCTTAACTCACCAAGAGACCCAGTACTTC.

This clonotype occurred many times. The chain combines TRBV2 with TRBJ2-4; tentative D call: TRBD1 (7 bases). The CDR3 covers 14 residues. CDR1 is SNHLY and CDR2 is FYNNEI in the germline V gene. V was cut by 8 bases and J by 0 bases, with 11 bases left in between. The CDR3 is CASDREVAKNIQYF. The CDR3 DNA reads TGTGCCAGCGACAGGGAGGTAGCCAAAAACATTCAGTACTTC.

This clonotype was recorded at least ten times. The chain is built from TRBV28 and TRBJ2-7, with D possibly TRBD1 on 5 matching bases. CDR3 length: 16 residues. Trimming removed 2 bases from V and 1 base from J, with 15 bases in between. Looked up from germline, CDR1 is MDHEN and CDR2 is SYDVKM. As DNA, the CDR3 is TGTGCCAGCAGTTTAAGTGTCCCGACAGCTTCCTACGAGCAGTACTTC. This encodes CASSLSVPTASYEQYF.

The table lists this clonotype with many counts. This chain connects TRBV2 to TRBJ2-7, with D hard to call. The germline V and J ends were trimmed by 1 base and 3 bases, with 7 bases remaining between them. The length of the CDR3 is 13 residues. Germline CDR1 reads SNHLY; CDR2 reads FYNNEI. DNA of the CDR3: TGTGCCAGCAGTGAAGGCCCCCACTACGAGCAGTACTTC. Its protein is CASSEGPHYEQYF.

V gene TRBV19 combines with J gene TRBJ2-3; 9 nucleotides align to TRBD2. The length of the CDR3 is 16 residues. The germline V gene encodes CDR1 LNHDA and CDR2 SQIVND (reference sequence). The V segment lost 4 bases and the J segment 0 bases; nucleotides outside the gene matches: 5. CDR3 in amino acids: CASSTLAGSSTDTQYF. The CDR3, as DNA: TGTGCCAGTAGTACCCTAGCGGGGTCTAGCACAGATACGCAGTATTTT.

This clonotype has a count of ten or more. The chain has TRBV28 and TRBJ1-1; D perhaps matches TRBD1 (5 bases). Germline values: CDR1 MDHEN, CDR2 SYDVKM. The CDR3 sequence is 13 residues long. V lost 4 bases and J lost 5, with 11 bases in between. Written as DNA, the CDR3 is TGTGCCAGCAGTTGGGACCAAGAAACTGAAGCTTTCTTT. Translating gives CASSWDQETEAFF.

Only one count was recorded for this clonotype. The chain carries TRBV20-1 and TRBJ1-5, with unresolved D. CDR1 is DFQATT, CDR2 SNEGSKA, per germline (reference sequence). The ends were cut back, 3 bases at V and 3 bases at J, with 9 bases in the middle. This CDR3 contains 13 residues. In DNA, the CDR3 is TGCAGTGCTAGGCCACAGAACAATCAGCCCCAGCATTTT. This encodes CSARPQNNQPQHF.

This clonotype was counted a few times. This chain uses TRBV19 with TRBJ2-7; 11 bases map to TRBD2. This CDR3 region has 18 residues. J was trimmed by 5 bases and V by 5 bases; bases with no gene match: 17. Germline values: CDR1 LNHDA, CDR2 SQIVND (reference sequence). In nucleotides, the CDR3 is TGTGCCAGTAGTCCGGGACTAGCGGACCTCATTTCCTCGAACGAGCAGTACTTC. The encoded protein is CASSPGLADLISSNEQYF.